These 20 T cell receptor beta chains were sequenced from one sample in a study of blood T cell repertoires in COVID-19. Method: immunoSEQ multiplex PCR; TCRdb's copy keeps in-frame clones and lacks some. The sample has about 160,000 clones; approximately 81% are singletons. Sequencing was carried out using PBMCs or T cells enriched from blood (not recorded which). These receptors came from a woman between 40 and 50 years old with acute COVID-19.

The CDR3 DNA is TGCGCCAGCAGCTCCGGACAGGGGGCGATCGGGGAGCTGTTTTTT. The encoded protein is CASSSGQGAIGELFF. This sequence joins TRBV5-1 and TRBJ2-2; 11 positions match TRBD1. Per germline, CDR1 SGHRS and CDR2 YFSETQ. The CDR3 is made up of 15 amino acids. Trimming removed 3 bases from V and 7 bases from J; junction bases left unmatched: 5. Combining the CDR3 with reference TRBV5-1 and TRBJ2-2 gives the whole variable domain KAGVTQTPRYLIKTRGQQVTLSCSPISGHRSVSWYQQTPGQGLQFLFEYFSETQRNKGNFPGRFSGRQFSNSRSEMNVSTLELGDSALYLCASSSGQGAIGELFFGEGSRLTVL.

The rearrangement joins TRBV19 to TRBJ2-5, with 8 bases lining up with TRBD2. Germline loops: CDR1 LNHDA, CDR2 SQIVND (reference sequence). The CDR3 runs 15 residues. V gave up 10 bases and J gave up 2 bases; unmatched junction bases: 12. This CDR3 reads CAISRGSGDQETQYF. CDR3 DNA sequence: TGTGCCATTTCCCGGGGTAGCGGGGATCAAGAGACCCAGTACTTC.

The table lists this clone with a few counts. The CDR3 DNA reads TGCGCCAGCAGCCAGACCGGGCTAGCGGGTATCACCGGGGAGCTGTTTTTT. It codes for CASSQTGLAGITGELFF. This chain links TRBV4-1 with TRBJ2-2; 8 bases are a match to TRBD2. From germline, CDR1 is MGHRA and CDR2 YSYEKL. The CDR3 is 17 amino acids. Trimming took 3 bases from V and 4 from J; bases not matched to a gene: 10.

The genes are TRBV19 and TRBJ2-2; maybe TRBD2 (6 bases). Germline values: CDR1 LNHDA, CDR2 SQIVND (reference sequence). Trimming pared 7 bases from V and 4 bases from J, leaving 19 bases between. The CDR3 runs 16 residues. Here the CDR3 DNA reads TGTGCCAGTAAAGGGAGGAGGGGCATGAGCACCGGGGAGCTGTTTTTT. Translated, it gives CASKGRRGMSTGELFF. The entire variable domain, with the rest obtained from reference TRBV19 and TRBJ2-2, is as follows: DGGITQSPKYLFRKEGQNVTLSCEQNLNHDAMYWYRQDPGQGLRLIYYSQIVNDFQKGDIAEGYSVSREKKESFPLTVTSAQKNPTAFYLCASKGRRGMSTGELFFGEGSRLTVL.

The V gene is TRBV19, the J gene TRBJ2-2; 9 bases match TRBD1. CDR3 size: 16 residues. Trimming cost V 4 bases and J 6 bases; bases outside gene matches: 9. The germline V gene has CDR1 LNHDA and CDR2 SQIVND (reference sequence). The CDR3 bases are TGTGCCAGTAGTAGCTCTACAGGGGGCGTGTCCGGGGAGCTGTTTTTT. Amino acids: CASSSSTGGVSGELFF.

This rearrangement joins TRBV5-4 to TRBJ1-1; 9 bases map to TRBD1. J was trimmed by 6 bases and V by 0 bases; bases with no gene match: 6. Germline V CDR1 and CDR2: SGHNT, YYREEE (reference sequence). The CDR3 loop spans 15 amino acids. Here the CDR3 reads CASSLGGTGGPEAFF. The CDR3, as DNA: TGTGCCAGCAGCTTGGGTGGCACAGGGGGCCCTGAAGCTTTCTTT.

V and J are TRBV5-5 and TRBJ2-2; D gene ambiguous. V dropped 4 bases and J dropped 4 bases, with 14 bases sitting between them. CDR1 is SGHKS and CDR2 is YYEKEE in the germline V gene (reference sequence). The CDR3 contains 15 residues. CDR3 sequence reads: CASSGSSGRTGELFF. The CDR3 DNA reads as TGTGCCAGCAGCGGATCCTCGGGTCGCACCGGGGAGCTGTTTTTT.

For the CDR3, the DNA is TGCGCCAGCAGCTTGACAGGGGCGGAGAGTGAAAAACTGTTTTTT. The encoded protein is CASSLTGAESEKLFF. The rearrangement joins TRBV5-1 to TRBJ1-4; 7 nucleotides agree with TRBD1. The V gene's germline CDR1 is SGHRS and CDR2 YFSETQ. The CDR3 is made up of 15 amino acids. V was pared by 1 base and J by 7 bases, with 7 bases of the junction left unmatched.

Concerning this clone itself: Distinct nucleotide sequences in the sample also encode this CDR3. This chain joins TRBV19 and TRBJ2-1, with 10 positions matching TRBD2. With 3 bases clipped from V and 1 base from J, the junction kept 6 bases outside the gene matches. The CDR3 runs to 17 residues. Germline V lookup: CDR1 LNHDA, CDR2 SQIVND (reference sequence). CDR3 nucleotide sequence: TGTGCCAGTAGTATCGTCCTAGCGGGAGCGTCCTACAATGAGCAGTTCTTC. Encoded protein: CASSIVLAGASYNEQFF.

This clone was picked up one time. The chain joins TRBV7-9 to TRBJ2-5, with D possibly matching TRBD2 (5 bases). V lost 2 bases, J lost 5 bases, and 12 bases lay in between. The germline V gene has CDR1 SEHNR and CDR2 FQNEAQ (reference sequence). CDR3 length equals 14 residues. CDR3 in DNA: TGTGCCAGCAGCTTATCTACTAGAGGGGAGACCCAGTACTTC. It encodes CASSLSTRGETQYF.

This clone was counted once. The chain combines TRBV3-1 (or the pseudogene TRBV3-2) with TRBJ1-1; unclear D gene. Germline lookup yields CDR1 LGHDT and CDR2 YNNKEL (reference sequence). V lost 3 bases and J lost 0, with 20 bases in between. CDR3 length: 18 amino acids. CDR3 protein: CASSQRATWRTMNTEAFF. CDR3 DNA: TGTGCCAGCAGCCAGCGGGCCACTTGGCGGACCATGAACACTGAAGCTTTCTTT.

The rearrangement uses TRBV7-3 and TRBJ2-2; 8 nucleotides match TRBD1. The CDR3 runs to 16 residues. CDR1 is SGHTA and CDR2 is FQGTGA in the germline V gene. V shed 2 bases and J 3 bases; nucleotides not matched to a gene: 5. This CDR3 reads CASSLGSGGYTGELFF. The CDR3 nucleotides read TGTGCCAGCAGCTTAGGGTCAGGGGGCTACACCGGGGAGCTGTTTTTT.

This chain connects TRBV18 to TRBJ2-1, with 7 nucleotides matching TRBD1. V was pared by 3 bases and J by 2 bases, with 10 bases of the junction left unmatched. This CDR3 has 17 residues. Germline CDR1 and CDR2: KGHSH and LQKENI. This CDR3 reads CASSPERGLVPYNEQFF. Written as DNA, the CDR3 is TGTGCCAGCTCACCCGAGAGGGGGCTAGTCCCCTACAATGAGCAGTTCTTC. Supplemented by reference TRBV18 and TRBJ2-1, the full variable domain reads NAGVMQNPRHLVRRRGQEARLRCSPMKGHSHVYWYRQLPEEGLKFMVYLQKENIIDESGMPKERFSAEFPKEGPSILRIQQVVRGDSAAYFCASSPERGLVPYNEQFFGPGTRLTVL.

The rearrangement joins TRBV19 to TRBJ2-5; weak D call: TRBD1 (6 bases). The CDR3 runs to 15 residues. V shed 4 bases and J shed 5 bases, with 17 bases lying between them. The germline CDR1 and CDR2 sequences are LNHDA and SQIVND (reference sequence). The CDR3 is CASSTGTNPPETQYF. The DNA for the CDR3 is TGTGCCAGTAGTACAGGGACAAACCCGCCCGAGACCCAGTACTTC.

In this sample, this clone turned up a few times. The V call is TRBV24-1, the J call TRBJ2-7, with 11 nucleotides matching TRBD2. The J segment lost 7 bases and the V segment lost 3 bases, leaving 16 bases of the junction unmatched. The CDR3 sequence is 18 residues long. In germline, CDR1 is KGHDR, CDR2 SFDVKD. CDR3 sequence: CATSDPKRLAGLAREQYV. CDR3 in DNA: TGTGCCACCAGTGATCCAAAACGACTAGCGGGACTTGCACGAGAGCAGTACGTC.

This clone was seen more than once but under ten times. The chain employs TRBV5-1 and TRBJ1-2; 9 bases are shared with TRBD1. CDR1 SGHRS and CDR2 YFSETQ come from the germline V gene. V dropped 4 bases and J dropped 4; count of bases not matched to a gene: 2. This CDR3 is 13 amino acids long. In DNA form, the CDR3 reads TGCGCCAGCAGCCCGGGACAGGGCTATGGCTACACCTTC. Translating it yields CASSPGQGYGYTF.

The chain employs TRBV7-8 and TRBJ1-5, with 7 bases aligning to TRBD1. After removal of 5 bases from V and 7 bases from J, the junction contained 11 bases not matched to a gene. Looked up from germline, CDR1 is SGHVS and CDR2 is FQNEAQ. This CDR3 is built from 15 residues. The CDR3 DNA sequence: TGTGCCAGCAGCCCCGGTCAGGGGGTGAGCCAGCCCCAGCATTTT. It is translated as CASSPGQGVSQPQHF. Using reference TRBV7-8 and TRBJ1-5 for the parts outside the CDR3, the full variable domain is GAGVSQSPRYKVAKRGQDVALRCDPISGHVSLFWYQQALGQGPEFLTYFQNEAQLDKSGLPSDRFFAERPEGSVSTLKIQRTQQEDSAVYLCASSPGQGVSQPQHFGDGTRLSIL.

This clone was counted at least ten times. The chain carries TRBV19 and TRBJ1-2; TRBD1 matches 7 bases. Unmatched junction bases numbered 21, after V lost 6 bases and J lost 8 bases. Germline lookup yields CDR1 LNHDA and CDR2 SQIVND (reference sequence). The CDR3 contains 17 residues. The CDR3 nucleotides are TGTGCCAGTAGCTCCACGAGAACGGGACAGACAAATTTGGGCTACACCTTC. Translation gives CASSSTRTGQTNLGYTF.

The rearrangement uses TRBV4-1 and TRBJ2-2, with D possibly matching TRBD2 (5 bases). Germline V gene data show CDR1 as MGHRA and CDR2 as YSYEKL. The V end was cut by 0 bases, the J end by 1 base, with 9 bases between. The CDR3 sequence is 16 residues long. The CDR3 DNA reads TGCGCCAGCAGCCAAGAGAGTGCGGGGAACACCGGGGAGCTGTTTTTT. Encoded protein: CASSQESAGNTGELFF.

This clone has a single count. V is TRBV7-6 and J is TRBJ1-1; the D gene is possibly TRBD1 (5 bases). Germline CDR1 and CDR2: SGHVS and FNYEAQ. The CDR3 is 14 residues long. V dropped 7 bases and J dropped 0 bases, with 12 bases sitting between them. The CDR3 here is CASTLSGMNTEAFF. The CDR3 nucleotides read TGTGCCAGCACTCTATCAGGGATGAACACTGAAGCTTTCTTT. Full variable domain (missing parts from reference TRBV7-6 and TRBJ1-1): GAGVSQSPRYKVTKRGQDVALRCDPISGHVSLYWYRQALGQGPEFLTYFNYEAQQDKSGLPNDRFSAERPEGSISTLTIQRTEQRDSAMYRCASTLSGMNTEAFFGQGTRLTVV.